This T cell receptor (beta chain) was documented in a study of T cells after yellow fever vaccination. This clonotype came up a few times. The CDR3 extends over 19 amino acids. J was trimmed by 6 bases and V by 2 bases; bases with no gene match: 21. The germline V gene has CDR1 MNHEY and CDR2 SVGAGI. TCRdb redid the calling of the 5' RACE reads with MiXCR, one entry per CDR3 protein. The table includes approximately 85,000 distinct CDR3 sequences, 13% detected once. The chain is built from TRBV6-5 and TRBJ2-7; 8 bases match TRBD2. This sequence originates from a man aged 18 to 30 who received the YFV17D yellow fever vaccine. The sample in question was CD8+ T cells not binding an NS4B(214-222) dextramer, sorted from PBMCs, obtained more than 20 days after the first yellow fever vaccination. The CDR3 region has the DNA TGTGCCAGCAGTTACGTCTCAGCGGCTAGCGGGCTGAAGGGGAGCGAGCAGTACGTC. This gives the protein CASSYVSAASGLKGSEQYV.